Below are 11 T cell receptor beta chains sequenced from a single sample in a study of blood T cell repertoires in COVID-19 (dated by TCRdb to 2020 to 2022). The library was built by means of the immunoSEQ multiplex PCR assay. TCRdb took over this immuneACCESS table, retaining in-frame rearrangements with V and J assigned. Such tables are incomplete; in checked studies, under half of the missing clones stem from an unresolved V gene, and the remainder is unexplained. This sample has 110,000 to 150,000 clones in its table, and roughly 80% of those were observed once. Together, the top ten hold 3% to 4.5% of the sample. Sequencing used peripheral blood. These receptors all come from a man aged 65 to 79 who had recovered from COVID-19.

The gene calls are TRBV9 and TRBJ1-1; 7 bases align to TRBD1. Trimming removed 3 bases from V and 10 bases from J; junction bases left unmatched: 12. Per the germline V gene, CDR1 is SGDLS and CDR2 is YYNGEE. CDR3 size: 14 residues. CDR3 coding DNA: TGTGCCAGCAGCGCCAACCCGGGAGGGGGCGGAGCTTTCTTT. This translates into CASSANPGGGGAFF.

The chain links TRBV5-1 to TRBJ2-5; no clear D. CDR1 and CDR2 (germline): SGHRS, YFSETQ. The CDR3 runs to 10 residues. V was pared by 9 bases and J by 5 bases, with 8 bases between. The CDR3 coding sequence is TGCGCCATCTCCCTGGAGACCCAGTACTTC. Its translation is CAISLETQYF.

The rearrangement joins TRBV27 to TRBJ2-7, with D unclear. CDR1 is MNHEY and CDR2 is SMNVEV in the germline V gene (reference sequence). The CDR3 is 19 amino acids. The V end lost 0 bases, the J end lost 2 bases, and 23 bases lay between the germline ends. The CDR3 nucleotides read TGTGCCAGCAGTTTATCCGTAAGTCAGAACCATGTTAACACCTACGAGCAGTACTTC. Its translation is CASSLSVSQNHVNTYEQYF.

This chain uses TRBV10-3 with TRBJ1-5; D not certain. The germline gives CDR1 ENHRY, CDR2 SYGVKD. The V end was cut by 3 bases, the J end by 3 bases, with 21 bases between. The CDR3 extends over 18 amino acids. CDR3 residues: CAISEGATKIGTNQPQHF. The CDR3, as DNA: TGTGCCATCAGTGAAGGAGCCACGAAAATCGGTACCAATCAGCCCCAGCATTTT.

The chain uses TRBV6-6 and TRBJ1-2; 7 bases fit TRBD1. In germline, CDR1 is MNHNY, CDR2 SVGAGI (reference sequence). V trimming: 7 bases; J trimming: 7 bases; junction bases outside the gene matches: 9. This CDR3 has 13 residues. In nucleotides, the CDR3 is TGTGCCAGCACCATAGACAGGGCGCTTGGCTACACCTTC. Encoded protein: CASTIDRALGYTF.

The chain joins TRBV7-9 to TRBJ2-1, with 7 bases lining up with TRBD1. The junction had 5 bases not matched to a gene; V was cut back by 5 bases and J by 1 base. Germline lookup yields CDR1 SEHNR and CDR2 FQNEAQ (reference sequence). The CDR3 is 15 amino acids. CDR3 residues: CASSLRTGSYNEQFF. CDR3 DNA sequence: TGTGCCAGCAGCCTCCGGACAGGTTCCTACAATGAGCAGTTCTTC.

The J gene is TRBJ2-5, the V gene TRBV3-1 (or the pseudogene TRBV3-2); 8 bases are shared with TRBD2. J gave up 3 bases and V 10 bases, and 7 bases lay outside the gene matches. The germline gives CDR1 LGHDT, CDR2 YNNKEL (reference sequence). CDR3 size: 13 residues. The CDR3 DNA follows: TGTGCCATTCGGGAAGCGGGAGAAGAGACCCAGTACTTC. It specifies CAIREAGEETQYF.

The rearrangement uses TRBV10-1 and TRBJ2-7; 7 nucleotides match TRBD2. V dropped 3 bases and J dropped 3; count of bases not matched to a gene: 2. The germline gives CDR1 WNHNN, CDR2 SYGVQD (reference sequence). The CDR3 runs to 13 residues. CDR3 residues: CASSEVAGYEQYF. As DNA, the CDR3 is TGCGCCAGCAGTGAAGTAGCGGGCTACGAGCAGTACTTC.

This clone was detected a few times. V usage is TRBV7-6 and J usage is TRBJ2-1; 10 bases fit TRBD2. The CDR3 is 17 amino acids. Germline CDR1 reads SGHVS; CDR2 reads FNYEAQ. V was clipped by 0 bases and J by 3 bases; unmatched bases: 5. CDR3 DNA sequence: TGTGCCAGCAGCTTAGCGCGAGGGACTAGCGACTACAATGAGCAGTTCTTC. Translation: CASSLARGTSDYNEQFF.

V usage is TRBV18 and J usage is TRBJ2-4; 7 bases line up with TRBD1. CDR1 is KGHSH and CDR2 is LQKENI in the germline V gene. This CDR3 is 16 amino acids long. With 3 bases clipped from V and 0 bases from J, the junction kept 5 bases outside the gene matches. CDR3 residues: CASSPGQLLAKNIQYF. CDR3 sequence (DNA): TGTGCCAGCTCACCGGGACAGCTACTAGCCAAAAACATTCAGTACTTC.

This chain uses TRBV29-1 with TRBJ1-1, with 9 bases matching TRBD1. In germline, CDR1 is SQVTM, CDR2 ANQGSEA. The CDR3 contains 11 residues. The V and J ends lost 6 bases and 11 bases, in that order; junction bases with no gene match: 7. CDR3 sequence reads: CSVGDRDEAFF. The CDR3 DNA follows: TGCAGCGTCGGGGACAGGGACGAGGCTTTCTTT. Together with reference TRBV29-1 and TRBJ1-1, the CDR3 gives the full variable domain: SAVISQKPSRDICQRGTSLTIQCQVDSQVTMMFWYRQQPGQSLTLIATANQGSEATYESGFVIDKFPISRPNLTFSTLTVSNMSPEDSSIYLCSVGDRDEAFFGQGTRLTVV.